This T cell receptor (beta chain) was observed in a study of blood T cell repertoires in COVID-19 (dated by TCRdb to the early 2020s). Background for the entire study: Samples covering the acute and convalescent phases of COVID-19 were provided by collaborators in the United States, Italy and Spain. The material from the prospective study consisted of cDNA or gDNA derived from T cells, B-cell-depleted T cells, or PBMCs. The dataset comprised deeply sampled blood TCRbeta repertoires from subjects exposed to, actively infected with, or recovered from COVID-19. The repertoires were made available in a free public database intended to serve as a resource for research on the immune response to SARS-CoV-2. The samples were drawn from the first 160 participants of the ongoing ImmuneRACE study and from under 1,500 subjects provided by 6 global collaborators. Nearly every sample came with metadata listing a de-identified subject ID, COVID-19 status, age in years and sex. HLA class I and class II types, where available, came from metadata supplied by the sample provider rather than from assay-based typing.

The immunoSEQ Assay, a bias-controlled multiplex PCR, was used to amplify TCRbeta CDR3 regions from genomic DNA. As for the original processing: The number of nucleated cells in each sample was estimated by amplification of reference gene primers within the assay. To quantify the absolute abundance of each unique TCRbeta CDR3 rearrangement, sequence reads were collapsed and filtered. For each sample, productive Simpson clonality was calculated as the square root of Simpson's diversity index over productive rearrangements. TCRdb's version of the immuneACCESS table is confined to in-frame rearrangements and falls short of the full clone set. An unresolved V gene accounts for under half of the shortfall where checked; the remainder is of unknown origin. D and trimming were read from the DNA, whereas the V and J calls and clone size are those reported in that table. This sample is represented by roughly 160,000 clones; roughly 85% of them were singletons. Of the sample, 8% to 10% falls within the top ten clones.

The research as a whole found: The amount of clinical and demographic metadata varied by source and participant and was provided uncurated.

Note on this clone: Its antigen remains undetermined. No much larger clone exists at a distance of one base, and base qualities are not known.

The collaborating institutions used their own protocols to collect whole blood in K2EDTA tubes. For TCRbeta analysis, collaborators shipped samples in one of three forms: frozen whole blood, isolated PBMCs, or DNA extracted from either of those sample types. At the junction V is shortened by 2 bases and J by 4 bases, with 22 bases in between. Sequences MNHNS (CDR1) and SASEGT (CDR2) are obtained from the germline V gene. Spanning cysteine to phenylalanine, the CDR3 consists of 18 amino acids. Here the CDR3 DNA is all that survives: 54 bases in frame from base 1. The clonotype was recovered from a man aged 60 to 75 with acute or convalescent COVID-19. Material: peripheral blood. The chain was built from TRBV6-1 and TRBJ2-3; 7 matching bases give a weak D call of TRBD2. Here the CDR3 is given as CASSERGEAGVGADTQYF. At the DNA level, the sequence is TGTGCCAGCAGTGAAAGGGGGGAGGCGGGAGTCGGGGCAGATACGCAGTATTTT.